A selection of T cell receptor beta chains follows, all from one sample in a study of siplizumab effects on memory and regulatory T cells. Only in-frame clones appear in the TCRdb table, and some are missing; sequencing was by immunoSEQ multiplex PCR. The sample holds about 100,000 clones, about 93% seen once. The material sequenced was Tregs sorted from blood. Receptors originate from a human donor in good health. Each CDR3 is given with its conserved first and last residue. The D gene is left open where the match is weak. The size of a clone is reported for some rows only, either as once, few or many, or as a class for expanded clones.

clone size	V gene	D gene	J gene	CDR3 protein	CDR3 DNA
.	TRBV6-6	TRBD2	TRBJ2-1	CASRPSGKDYNEQFF	TGTGCCAGCAGGCCTAGCGGGAAAGACTACAATGAGCAGTTCTTC
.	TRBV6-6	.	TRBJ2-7	CASRSGNVEQYF	TGTGCCAGCAGGTCTGGTAATGTAGAGCAGTACTTC
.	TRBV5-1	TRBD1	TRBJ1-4	CASNQGVGEKLFF	TGCGCCAGCAACCAGGGGGTCGGTGAAAAACTGTTTTTT
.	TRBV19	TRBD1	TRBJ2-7	CASRGQGSSYEQYF	TGTGCCAGTAGGGGACAGGGGTCGAGCTACGAGCAGTACTTC
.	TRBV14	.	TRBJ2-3	CASSKDLTDTQYF	TGTGCCAGCAGCAAGGATCTCACAGATACGCAGTATTTT
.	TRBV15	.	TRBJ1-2	CATSRDFTGNYGYTF	TGTGCCACCAGCAGAGATTTCACAGGGAACTATGGCTACACCTTC
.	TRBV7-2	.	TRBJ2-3	CASSLVGLGPEGDTQYF	TGTGCCAGCAGCTTAGTTGGTCTCGGGCCGGAAGGAGATACGCAGTATTTT
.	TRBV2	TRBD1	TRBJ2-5	CASRQGGGQYF	TGTGCCAGCAGACAGGGGGGAGGCCAGTACTTC
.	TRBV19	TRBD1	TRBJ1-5	CASSIQGGGHSNQPQHF	TGTGCCAGTAGTATTCAGGGGGGAGGGCACAGCAATCAGCCCCAGCATTTT
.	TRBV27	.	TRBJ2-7	CASRGGGEQYF	TGTGCCAGCAGGGGGGGCGGTGAGCAGTACTTC
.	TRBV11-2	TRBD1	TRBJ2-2	CASSRTGESGELFF	TGTGCCAGCAGCCGGACAGGGGAAAGCGGGGAGCTGTTTTTT
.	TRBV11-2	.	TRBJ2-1	CASSVTRYNEQFF	TGTGCCAGCAGCGTGACTCGCTACAATGAGCAGTTCTTC
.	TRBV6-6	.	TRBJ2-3	CASSTRDTQYF	TGTGCCAGCAGTACCCGGGATACGCAGTATTTT
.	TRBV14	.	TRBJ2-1	CASSQTVGSYNEQFF	TGTGCCAGCAGCCAAACCGTAGGCTCCTACAATGAGCAGTTCTTC
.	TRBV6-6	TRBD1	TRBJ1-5	CASRKHRGGSNQPQHF	TGTGCCAGCAGAAAACACAGGGGTGGAAGCAATCAGCCCCAGCATTTT
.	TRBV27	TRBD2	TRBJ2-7	CASSSGLAGGPISYEQYF	TGTGCCAGCAGTTCGGGACTAGCGGGAGGGCCCATCTCCTACGAGCAGTACTTC
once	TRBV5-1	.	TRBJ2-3	CASSISGLTDTQYF	TGCGCCAGCAGCATTAGCGGACTCACAGATACGCAGTATTTT
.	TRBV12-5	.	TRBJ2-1	CASGLVNLGGLIGEQFF	TGTGCTAGTGGTTTGGTAAATCTCGGAGGGCTTATTGGTGAGCAGTTCTTC
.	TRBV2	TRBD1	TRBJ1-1	CASGDPGQGNTEAFF	TGTGCCAGCGGGGACCCGGGACAGGGAAACACTGAAGCTTTCTTT
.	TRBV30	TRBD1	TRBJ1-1	CAWSAGGTEAFF	TGTGCCTGGAGTGCAGGGGGCACTGAAGCTTTCTTT
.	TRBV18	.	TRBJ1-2	CASSPDETNYGYTF	TGTGCCAGCTCACCAGATGAGACCAACTATGGCTACACCTTC
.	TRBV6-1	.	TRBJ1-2	CASSAGEGCTF	TGTGCCAGCAGCGCCGGGGAGGGATGCACCTTC
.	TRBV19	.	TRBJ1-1	CASSIMGENTEAFF	TGTGCCAGTAGTATTATGGGCGAGAACACTGAAGCTTTCTTT
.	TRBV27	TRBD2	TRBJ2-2	CASTGLAEWNTGELFF	TGTGCCAGCACCGGACTAGCGGAGTGGAACACCGGGGAGCTGTTTTTT
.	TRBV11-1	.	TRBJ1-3	CASSLGTSSGNTIYF	TGTGCCAGCAGCTTGGGGACCTCCTCTGGAAACACCATATATTTT
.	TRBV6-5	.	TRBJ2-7	CASSYSAHSSYEQYF	TGTGCCAGCAGTTACTCGGCCCATAGCTCCTACGAGCAGTACTTC
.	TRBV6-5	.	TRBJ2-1	CASRAVYNEQFF	TGTGCCAGCAGGGCAGTATACAATGAGCAGTTCTTC
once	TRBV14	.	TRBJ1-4	CASSQIWGEKLFF	TGTGCCAGCAGCCAGATCTGGGGCGAAAAACTGTTTTTT
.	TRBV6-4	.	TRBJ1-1	CASNPARNTEAFF	TGTGCCAGCAACCCCGCCAGGAACACTGAAGCTTTCTTT
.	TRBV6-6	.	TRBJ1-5	CASSRGTSHNQPQHF	TGTGCCAGCAGTCGGGGAACAAGCCACAATCAGCCCCAGCATTTT